Included here is one T cell receptor beta chain sequence, with context. Its antigen is currently unknown. The sample originates from a study of cytomegalovirus exposure and HLA in healthy donors. Regarding the study as a whole: In a later analysis, TCR beta V- and J-gene trimming showed a link to a missense DCLRE1C variant.

Each donor's status was that of a healthy bone marrow donor. PCR used 60 Vbeta primers and 13 Jbeta primers. Assay used: immunoSEQ multiplex PCR; TCRdb lists only in-frame clones, some missing. The table has about 190,000 clones, 60% to 80% seen once. Per germline, CDR1 SGHAT and CDR2 FQNNGV. J was trimmed by 4 bases and V by 5 bases; bases with no gene match: 4. This CDR3 region has 14 residues. V gene TRBV11-2 combines with J gene TRBJ2-1; 8 nucleotides match TRBD2. This TCR derives from a young woman in good health and CMV-seropositive. The sample comprised PBMCs. CDR3 amino acids: CASSLAGRYNEQFF. The CDR3 nucleotides read TGTGCCAGCAGCCTAGCGGGTAGATACAATGAGCAGTTCTTC.